This TCR delta chain appears in the sequencing data of a study of Vδ1+ human thymocytes. Study results and caveats: Thymic TRG and TRD repertoires appeared highly polyclonal, with Gaussian CDR3 length distributions. Unlike peripheral blood Vdelta1+ controls, thymic delta-chain sequences included approximately 21% Vdelta2 and few Vdelta3. The authors advised highly purified populations and single-cell validation.

Per germline, CDR1 GEAIGNYY and CDR2 EKD. CDR3 length equals 20 residues. The sorted cells were CD3+ Vdelta1+ Vdelta2- thymocytes from alphabeta-depleted thymus. Vdelta1+ thymocyte sorts reached between roughly 96% and 99.6% purity. RNA was extracted from the cells and then reverse transcribed. Pooled V-gene forward primers with one constant-region reverse primer generated the CDR3 amplicons by multiplex PCR. TCRdb redid the clone calls on the multiplex PCR reads with CATT. The sample contains about 55,000 delta-chain clones, more than 15% of which appear only once. This clone has only a few counts. Its antigen is unidentified. Relative to the germline gene, one junction end is altered; a read error may explain this.

Sequencing was carried out using Vdelta1+ gamma-delta thymocytes from the thymus. Subset indicated: FACS-sorted CD3+ TCRalphabeta- TCRVdelta1+ TCRVdelta2- thymocytes. The chain links TRDV2 to TRDJ1; D possibly corresponds to TRDD3 (5 bases). This clonotype was sampled from a boy younger than two who had congenital heart surgery. CDR3 DNA sequence: TGTGCCTGTGACACCGGGGGTCCACGTCGGGTCTGGAGCAACACCGATAAACCCATCTTT. It translates to CACDTGGPRRVWSNTDKPIF.